This note documents a single T cell receptor (beta chain) sequence. The target antigen is unknown. The entry originates in a study of T cells after yellow fever vaccination. Findings of the study overall: Reappearance after the booster was observed for most primary-vaccination clones (about 97% CD4, almost 90% CD8).

As TCR cDNA was made by 5'RACE template switching, a universal primer site and UMIs were added. TCRdb passed the 5' RACE reads through MiXCR, listing each CDR3 protein once. This table has 500,000 to 650,000 distinct CDR3 sequences, around a sixth appearing once. CDR1 is LGHDT and CDR2 is YNNKEL in the germline V gene (reference sequence). Deletions cut 1 base from V and 8 bases from J, with 7 bases between. The CDR3 sequence is 12 residues long. The sample consisted of PBMCs, taken around 5 days after the first yellow fever vaccination. This receptor was identified in a man younger than 35 who received the YFV17D yellow fever vaccine. The V call is TRBV3-1, the J call TRBJ2-3; the D is unclear. The CDR3 reads CASSQVLGTQYF. DNA for the CDR3: TGTGCCAGCAGCCAAGTATTGGGTACGCAGTATTTT.